This entry lists 17 T cell receptor beta chains sequenced from one sample in a study of breast tumors, draining lymph nodes, adjacent tissues. Breast cancer patients provided tissue from their axillary draining lymph nodes. TCRdb reanalysed the multiplex PCR reads using MiXCR and keeps one entry per CDR3 protein. The sample lists approximately 170,000 distinct CDR3 sequences, 33% seen once, with around 4.1% in the top ten. The sample was axillary lymph node tissue. Every receptor here comes from a female donor with breast cancer. Some clones in this sample may be carry-over from other donors' samples.

This clonotype was observed many times. The genes are TRBV9 and TRBJ2-5; D gene ambiguous. CDR1 and CDR2 (germline): SGDLS, YYNGEE. V gave up 4 bases and J gave up 8 bases, with 18 bases separating them. The CDR3 has 14 amino acids. The CDR3 loop reads CASSPTRQSSTQYF. The CDR3 coding sequence is TGTGCCAGCAGCCCAACTCGGCAAAGCAGTACCCAGTACTTC. Looking up the rest from reference TRBV9 and TRBJ2-5 gives the full variable domain: DSGVTQTPKHLITATGQRVTLRCSPRSGDLSVYWYQQSLDQGLQFLIQYYNGEERAKGNILERFSAQQFPDLHSELNLSSLELGDSALYFCASSPTRQSSTQYFGPGTRLLVL.

This clonotype came up many times. This rearrangement joins TRBV11-2 to TRBJ2-7; D uncertain. The germline V gene has CDR1 SGHAT and CDR2 FQNNGV. This CDR3 region has 11 residues. Trimming cost V 3 bases and J 6 bases, with 6 bases left between them. The CDR3 nucleotides read TGTGCCAGCAGCTTGGACGGCGAGCAGTACTTC. Encoded protein: CASSLDGEQYF.

This clonotype was counted ten times or more. This chain joins TRBV14 and TRBJ1-4; the D is unclear. Germline CDR1 is SGHDN and CDR2 is FVKESK. The CDR3 extends over 19 amino acids. The V and J ends lost 0 bases and 3 bases respectively, with 20 bases between them. CDR3 in DNA: TGTGCCAGCAGCCAAGATTTTGCAGGATATGCGCTGGCTAATGAAAAACTGTTTTTT. This translates into CASSQDFAGYALANEKLFF.

The sample holds many counts of this clonotype. The V call is TRBV19, the J call TRBJ1-5; D unresolved. The V gene lost 7 bases and the J gene lost 1 base, with 17 bases spanning the gap. The CDR3 covers 16 residues. Germline assignment: CDR1 LNHDA and CDR2 SQIVND (reference sequence). The CDR3 loop is CASTPGFGRSNQPQHF. Written as DNA, the CDR3 is TGTGCCAGTACCCCCGGTTTTGGGAGGAGCAATCAGCCCCAGCATTTT.

A word on this clonotype: The junction departs from the called germline gene at one end, perhaps through a read error. The gene calls are TRBV20-1 and TRBJ2-3, with TRBD2 identical over 13 bases. In germline, CDR1 is DFQATT, CDR2 SNEGSKA (reference sequence). The CDR3 contains 20 residues. The CDR3 DNA reads TGCAGTGCTCACCTAAGGGTCTACATAGGACTAGCGGGAGACACAGATACGCAGTGTTTT. Translation: CSAHLRVYIGLAGDTDTQCF.

This clonotype showed up many times. The rearrangement uses TRBV9 and TRBJ2-2; D is undetermined. The CDR3 is 15 amino acids. CDR1 is SGDLS and CDR2 is YYNGEE in the germline V gene. Trimming took 4 bases from V and 2 from J, leaving 12 bases between them. Here the CDR3 reads CASSSRTINTGELFF. In DNA form, the CDR3 reads TGTGCCAGCAGCTCAAGGACCATCAACACCGGGGAGCTGTTTTTT. The full variable domain, completed using reference TRBV9 and TRBJ2-2, is DSGVTQTPKHLITATGQRVTLRCSPRSGDLSVYWYQQSLDQGLQFLIQYYNGEERAKGNILERFSAQQFPDLHSELNLSSLELGDSALYFCASSSRTINTGELFFGEGSRLTVL.

This clonotype was observed many times. The genes are TRBV7-9 and TRBJ2-1; 13 positions match TRBD2. V was pared by 5 bases and J by 6 bases, with 7 bases of the junction left unmatched. CDR1 and CDR2 from the germline V gene are SEHNR and FQNEAQ (reference sequence). The CDR3 loop spans 16 amino acids. The CDR3 nucleotides are TGTGCCAGCAGCCTACCGGGACTAGCGGGGTCCAATGAGCAGTTCTTC. Translation: CASSLPGLAGSNEQFF.

This clonotype was picked up many times. The rearrangement joins TRBV9 to TRBJ2-3, with unresolved D. The CDR3 has 16 residues. V was cut by 0 bases and J by 0 bases, with 11 bases left in between. Per germline, CDR1 SGDLS and CDR2 YYNGEE. The CDR3 loop is CASSVGPSSSTDTQYF. The CDR3 DNA is TGTGCCAGCAGCGTAGGCCCCTCGTCCAGCACAGATACGCAGTATTTT.

Comment on this clonotype: A read error is possible here, since a much larger clone lies one base away. This sequence joins TRBV18 and TRBJ2-7; tentatively, D is TRBD1 (5 bases). The CDR3 consists of 14 residues. Trimming took off 0 bases at V and 1 base at J, with 7 bases between the two ends. CDR1 and CDR2 from the germline V gene are KGHSH and LQKENI. The CDR3 reads CASSPPTDSYEQYF. The CDR3 coding sequence is TGTGCCAGCTCACCACCGACAGATTCCTACGAGCAGTACTTC.

In nucleotides, the CDR3 is TGTGCCAGCAGCCTGACTAGCGTGTCCTACGAGCAGTACTTC. Translating it yields CASSLTSVSYEQYF. J is TRBJ2-7 and V is TRBV28; 8 bases align to TRBD2. The trim removed 6 bases at V and 1 base at J, leaving 5 bases unmatched. CDR1 MDHEN and CDR2 SYDVKM come from the germline V gene. The CDR3 runs 14 residues.

The chain combines TRBV20-1 with TRBJ1-4; TRBD1 might be the D (6 bases). CDR1 and CDR2 from the germline V gene are DFQATT and SNEGSKA (reference sequence). The CDR3 length is 11 residues. Deletions cut 3 bases from V and 11 bases from J, with 10 bases between. The CDR3, as DNA: TGCAGTGCTAGGGACAGTGAGAAACTGTTTTTT. Translating gives CSARDSEKLFF.

This clonotype was counted once. A single base separates this from a much larger clone, so it may be a read error. The DNA is omitted, as the CDR3 cannot be located on it reliably, and the CDR3 follows TCRdb's listing. The chain links TRBV12-3 or TRBV12-4 to TRBJ2-7; TRBD1 is the table's D call, not checked against the DNA. The CDR3 region is 16 residues in length, termini included. The CDR3 spells CASRRTWGRGSYEQCF.

The rearrangement uses TRBV24-1 and TRBJ2-4, with a weak D call TRBD2 (6 bases). The CDR3 contains 13 residues. Trimming removed 2 bases at V and 8 bases at J, with 9 bases between. Germline CDR1 and CDR2: KGHDR and SFDVKD. The CDR3 spells CATSDYGTDIQYF. Written as DNA, the CDR3 is TGTGCCACCAGTGATTACGGGACTGACATTCAGTACTTC.

Turning to this clonotype: A clone one base away is much larger, so this may be a read error. In this CDR3 the conserved last residue, phenylalanine or tryptophan, is missing, so a read error is likely. The genes are TRBV20-1 and TRBJ2-1; no clear D gene. This CDR3 contains 10 residues. Germline V gene lookup returns CDR1 DFQATT and CDR2 SNEGSKA (reference sequence). Trimming removed 2 bases from V and 7 bases from J, with 3 bases in between. CDR3 in DNA: TGCAGTGCTAGACGTAATGAGCAGTTCTCC. This encodes CSARRNEQFS.

This clonotype was seen ten or more times. This chain connects TRBV4-2 to TRBJ2-7; 9 bases are a match to TRBD2. Germline loops: CDR1 LGHNA, CDR2 YNFKEQ. With V trimmed by 0 bases and J by 4 bases, 4 bases remained unmatched. The CDR3 extends over 15 amino acids. CDR3 DNA: TGTGCCAGCAGCCAAGATTCTAGCGGGGATTACGAGCAGTACTTC. Its protein product is CASSQDSSGDYEQYF.

This clonotype has just a few counts. The V gene is TRBV27, the J gene TRBJ2-3; 15 bases align to TRBD2. Germline V CDR1 and CDR2: MNHEY, SMNVEV (reference sequence). With V trimmed by 5 bases and J by 5 bases, 5 bases remained unmatched. The CDR3 spans 16 residues. The CDR3 nucleotides read TGTGCCAGCAGTCCATGGACTAGCGGGGGGGGAGATACGCAGTATTTT. As protein: CASSPWTSGGGDTQYF.

Of note for this clonotype: Just one base apart from a much larger clone, this may be a read error. CDR3 in amino acids: CASSLGSSDTQYF. For the CDR3, the DNA is TGTGCCAGCAGTTTGGGCAGTTCAGATACGCAGTATTTT. The chain joins TRBV28 to TRBJ2-3, with no clear D. The length of the CDR3 is 13 residues. Trimming took off 3 bases at V and 4 bases at J, with 8 bases between the two ends. Germline assignment: CDR1 MDHEN and CDR2 SYDVKM.